This T cell receptor beta chain was found in a study of blood T cell repertoires in COVID-19. Overall study: Samples representing acute and convalescent COVID-19 were sourced from the United States, Italy and Spain. PBMCs, B-cell-depleted T cells, or T cells provided the cDNA or gDNA that made up the material.

Per the study methods: Estimation of nucleated cell counts relied on the amplification of reference gene primers. Method: immunoSEQ multiplex PCR; TCRdb's copy keeps in-frame clones and lacks some. V and J calls and clone size are as listed in that table; D and trimming were resolved from the DNA. The sample carries 75,000 to 95,000 clones, approximately 87% recorded once. Germline CDR1 SQVTM, CDR2 ANQGSEA. V shed 8 bases, J shed 9 bases, and the junction held 7 bases outside the gene matches. CDR3 size: 12 residues. This clone was seen just once. Sequencing was carried out using peripheral blood. The clonotype comes from a human donor in a cohort sampled during active COVID-19. The V and J genes are TRBV29-1 and TRBJ2-1; 10 positions match TRBD1. The CDR3 is CSSGQGRSEQFF. The DNA of the CDR3 is TGCAGCTCGGGACAGGGGAGAAGTGAGCAGTTCTTC.